The 25 T cell receptor beta chains below were found in one sample sequenced in a study of technical replicates of blood from a few donors. Profiled with immunoSEQ multiplex PCR; TCRdb holds only in-frame clones, not every one. The sample lists 95,000 to 100,000 clones; 90% to 96% were seen once. Sequencing was carried out using T cells isolated from PBMCs. Receptor source: a human donor in good health.

The V call is TRBV6-5, the J call TRBJ2-5, with 10 bases that match TRBD1. The end of the DNA fits TRBJ2-7 better, so the J call may be wrong. CDR1 is MNHEY, CDR2 SVGAGI, per germline. The CDR3 contains 14 residues. This CDR3 reads CASSYGQGGFEQYF. The CDR3 DNA follows: TGTGCCAGCAGTTATGGACAGGGGGGATTCGAGCAGTACTTC.

For the CDR3, the DNA is TGTGCCAGCAGTTCCCTCGCAGTGTCCTCTGGGGCCAACGTCCTGACTTTC. Translated: CASSSLAVSSGANVLTF. The chain has TRBV28 and TRBJ2-6; no clear D gene. The V end was cut by 4 bases, the J end by 0 bases, with 13 bases between. In germline, CDR1 is MDHEN, CDR2 SYDVKM. This CDR3 has 17 amino acids.

This clone was recorded only once. The rearrangement links TRBV6-5 to TRBJ2-1; 10 bases fit TRBD2. This CDR3 contains 14 residues. CDR1 is MNHEY and CDR2 is SVGAGI in the germline V gene. Trimming removed 6 bases from V and 10 bases from J; junction bases left unmatched: 9. This CDR3 reads CASRGFTTSGEQFF. The CDR3 region has the DNA TGTGCCAGCAGAGGCTTTACGACTAGCGGGGAGCAGTTCTTC.

The chain is built from TRBV28 and TRBJ2-7; 10 nucleotides align to TRBD1. This CDR3 region has 14 residues. Looked up from germline, CDR1 is MDHEN and CDR2 is SYDVKM. V lost 5 bases to trimming and J lost 3 bases; unmatched junction nucleotides: 4. CDR3 loop: CASSPWTGGYEQYF. In DNA, the CDR3 is TGTGCCAGCAGTCCTTGGACAGGGGGCTACGAGCAGTACTTC.

The chain uses TRBV19 and TRBJ1-6; D call uncertain. The V gene's germline CDR1 is LNHDA and CDR2 SQIVND (reference sequence). Trimming took 7 bases from V and 0 from J, leaving 13 bases between them. The CDR3 is 16 amino acids. CDR3 sequence reads: CASNGLSSSYNSPLHF. CDR3 bases: TGTGCCAGTAACGGACTCTCGAGCTCCTATAATTCACCCCTCCACTTT.

The chain recombines TRBV5-1 with TRBJ2-7, with D perhaps TRBD1 (6 bases). Trimming stripped 3 bases from V and 6 bases from J, with 16 bases between. This CDR3 is 14 amino acids long. Germline V gene data show CDR1 as SGHRS and CDR2 as YFSETQ. In nucleotides, the CDR3 is TGCGCCAGCAGCTACGACAACCCAGGGGCCGAGCAGTACTTC. Translated, it gives CASSYDNPGAEQYF. The full variable domain, rest sourced from reference TRBV5-1 and TRBJ2-7, is KAGVTQTPRYLIKTRGQQVTLSCSPISGHRSVSWYQQTPGQGLQFLFEYFSETQRNKGNFPGRFSGRQFSNSRSEMNVSTLELGDSALYLCASSYDNPGAEQYFGPGTRLTVT.

The J gene is TRBJ2-7, the V gene TRBV7-2; no definite D call. V was clipped by 6 bases and J by 3 bases, with 9 bases between them. This CDR3 contains 12 residues. Germline loops: CDR1 SGHTA, CDR2 FQGNSA. The CDR3 sequence: CASSSFLYEQYF. CDR3 in DNA: TGTGCCAGCAGTTCCTTTCTCTACGAGCAGTACTTC.

In its sample, this clone was seen once. The chain links TRBV7-3 to TRBJ2-3, with 9 bases that match TRBD2. The trim removed 5 bases at V and 6 bases at J, leaving 15 bases unmatched. The CDR3 is 17 amino acids. Germline CDR1 is SGHTA and CDR2 is FQGTGA. The CDR3 sequence is CASSPRWGLAGLDTQYF. The CDR3 region has the DNA TGTGCCAGCAGCCCTCGCTGGGGACTAGCTGGTTTGGATACGCAGTATTTT.

The V and J genes are TRBV5-1 and TRBJ2-7, with a possible D match to TRBD1 (6 bases). This CDR3 is built from 15 residues. CDR1 SGHRS and CDR2 YFSETQ come from the germline V gene. Trimming pared 5 bases from V and 0 bases from J, leaving 15 bases between. This chain's CDR3 is CASRTGLLPSYEQYF. For the CDR3, the DNA is TGCGCCAGCAGGACAGGACTCCTTCCCTCCTACGAGCAGTACTTC.

V gene TRBV6-5 combines with J gene TRBJ2-4, with a tentative D call TRBD2 (6 bases). Germline CDR1 MNHEY, CDR2 SVGAGI. V was pared by 0 bases and J by 1 base, with 10 bases between. This CDR3 has 16 residues. The CDR3 DNA sequence: TGTGCCAGCAGTTACTCGATGGCGGGGGCCAAAAACATTCAGTACTTC. This sequence encodes CASSYSMAGAKNIQYF.

The chain couples TRBV28 to TRBJ1-2; possible D gene TRBD1, 5 bases. V was clipped by 7 bases and J by 2 bases, with 14 bases between them. This CDR3 comprises 14 residues. Germline V lookup: CDR1 MDHEN, CDR2 SYDVKM. As DNA, the CDR3 is TGTGCCAGCAAAACAGGATTGGCAAACTATGGCTACACCTTC. Its protein product is CASKTGLANYGYTF.

V is TRBV4-1 and J is TRBJ2-4, with 9 bases that match TRBD1. Per the germline V gene, CDR1 is MGHRA and CDR2 is YSYEKL. Unmatched junction bases numbered 9, after V lost 3 bases and J lost 0 bases. The CDR3 covers 18 residues. The CDR3 is CASSHSGTGIGAKNIQYF. In nucleotides, the CDR3 is TGCGCCAGCAGCCATTCCGGGACAGGGATTGGAGCCAAAAACATTCAGTACTTC.

The chain combines TRBV29-1 with TRBJ1-2; perhaps TRBD1 as D (5 bases). This CDR3 is built from 14 residues. With 4 bases removed from V and 5 bases from J, the gap between germline ends came to 17 bases. Germline-derived CDR1 and CDR2 are SQVTM and ANQGSEA. The CDR3, as DNA: TGCAGCGTTGGATGGGGCAGGGAGGAGTATGGCTACACCTTC. Residues: CSVGWGREEYGYTF.

The V call is TRBV11-2, the J call TRBJ2-7; weak D call: TRBD1 (6 bases). Trimming removed 5 bases from V and 0 bases from J, with 17 bases in between. The CDR3 totals 16 residues. CDR1 and CDR2 (germline): SGHAT, FQNNGV. The CDR3 reads CASSQTRTDSSYEQYF. CDR3 nucleotides: TGTGCCAGCAGCCAAACTCGGACAGATAGCTCCTACGAGCAGTACTTC.

V usage is TRBV9 and J usage is TRBJ1-4, with TRBD1 matching over 9 bases. V shed 7 bases, J shed 8 bases, and the junction held 12 bases outside the gene matches. Germline V lookup: CDR1 SGDLS, CDR2 YYNGEE. There are 15 residues in the CDR3. CDR3 nucleotides: TGTGCCAGCGGACGACCGGGACAGGGTGGCGAAAAACTGTTTTTT. Protein sequence: CASGRPGQGGEKLFF. The whole variable domain, filled in from reference TRBV9 and TRBJ1-4, reads DSGVTQTPKHLITATGQRVTLRCSPRSGDLSVYWYQQSLDQGLQFLIQYYNGEERAKGNILERFSAQQFPDLHSELNLSSLELGDSALYFCASGRPGQGGEKLFFGSGTQLSVL.

The genes are TRBV28 and TRBJ2-4; 12 nucleotides agree with TRBD2. Germline V CDR1 and CDR2: MDHEN, SYDVKM. The V segment lost 7 bases and the J segment 0 bases; nucleotides outside the gene matches: 13. The CDR3 has 19 amino acids. CDR3 residues: CASTPRELAGGRAKNIQYF. Written as DNA, the CDR3 is TGTGCCAGCACCCCAAGGGAGCTAGCGGGAGGGCGAGCCAAAAACATTCAGTACTTC.

The sample holds a few counts of this clone. The chain is built from TRBV10-1 and TRBJ1-6; the D is unclear. Trimming took off 3 bases at V and 8 bases at J, with 5 bases between the two ends. Germline V CDR1 and CDR2: WNHNN, SYGVQD (reference sequence). The CDR3 runs to 12 residues. The CDR3 is CASSDTDSPLHF. DNA of the CDR3: TGCGCCAGCAGTGACACGGATTCACCCCTCCACTTT.

The chain employs TRBV29-1 and TRBJ1-4; 7 positions agree with TRBD1. V lost 5 bases to trimming and J lost 5 bases; unmatched junction nucleotides: 11. Germline CDR1 reads SQVTM; CDR2 reads ANQGSEA. This CDR3 contains 15 residues. The CDR3, as DNA: TGCAGCGTTAAAGGAGGGGGACAGCTGAATGAAAAACTGTTTTTT. Translation: CSVKGGGQLNEKLFF.

This chain uses TRBV7-9 with TRBJ2-5; a possible D gene is TRBD1 (5 bases). Germline V CDR1 and CDR2: SEHNR, FQNEAQ (reference sequence). The germline V and J ends were trimmed by 11 bases and 7 bases, with 20 bases remaining between them. The CDR3 has 13 amino acids. CDR3 nucleotide sequence: TGTGCCCTAGGGGCGGACACCTTTGCGACCCAGTACTTC. Translating it yields CALGADTFATQYF.

V gene TRBV27 combines with J gene TRBJ1-5, with D possibly TRBD1 on 5 matching bases. The V gene's germline CDR1 is MNHEY and CDR2 SMNVEV (reference sequence). The CDR3 runs to 15 residues. V gave up 2 bases and J gave up 4 bases, with 12 bases separating them. The CDR3 nucleotides read TGTGCCAGCAGTTTAGGGGCTCTGGGTAATCAGCCCCAGCATTTT. The encoded protein is CASSLGALGNQPQHF.

This sequence joins TRBV5-1 and TRBJ2-7; perhaps TRBD2 as D (6 bases). The CDR3 is 15 residues long. The V end lost 0 bases, the J end lost 2 bases, and 12 bases lay between the germline ends. Germline values: CDR1 SGHRS, CDR2 YFSETQ. For the CDR3, the DNA is TGCGCCAGCAGCTTGGATCCGGGAGCGGCCTACGAGCAGTACTTC. It translates to CASSLDPGAAYEQYF. Full variable domain (outside the CDR3, taken from reference TRBV5-1 and TRBJ2-7): KAGVTQTPRYLIKTRGQQVTLSCSPISGHRSVSWYQQTPGQGLQFLFEYFSETQRNKGNFPGRFSGRQFSNSRSEMNVSTLELGDSALYLCASSLDPGAAYEQYFGPGTRLTVT.

The table lists this clone with a count of one. This chain uses TRBV7-3 with TRBJ1-3, with D perhaps matching TRBD1 (5 bases). V dropped 4 bases and J dropped 4 bases, with 20 bases sitting between them. The CDR3 extends over 17 amino acids. Germline V CDR1 and CDR2: SGHTA, FQGTGA. The CDR3: CASSSFTIGAPGNTIYF. The CDR3 coding sequence is TGTGCCAGCAGCTCCTTTACAATAGGGGCGCCGGGAAACACCATATATTTT.

The chain uses TRBV7-2 and TRBJ2-3, with D uncertain. Germline-derived CDR1 and CDR2 are SGHTA and FQGNSA. The CDR3 is made up of 15 amino acids. Trimming shortened V by 5 bases and J by 2 bases, and 14 bases separated the two germline ends. The CDR3 DNA reads TGTGCCAGCAGCCGAAGACTCTTTACCACAGATACGCAGTATTTT. It specifies CASSRRLFTTDTQYF. The entire variable domain, with the rest obtained from reference TRBV7-2 and TRBJ2-3, is as follows: GAGVSQSPSNKVTEKGKDVELRCDPISGHTALYWYRQSLGQGLEFLIYFQGNSAPDKSGLPSDRFSAERTGGSVSTLTIQRTQQEDSAVYLCASSRRLFTTDTQYFGPGTRLTVL.

The chain carries TRBV2 and TRBJ1-2; D not resolved. Germline assignment: CDR1 SNHLY and CDR2 FYNNEI. The V gene lost 3 bases and the J gene lost 2 bases, with 13 bases spanning the gap. The CDR3 extends over 15 amino acids. The chain's CDR3 is CASSDSVQANYGYTF. In DNA form, the CDR3 reads TGTGCCAGCAGTGATTCTGTGCAGGCCAACTATGGCTACACCTTC.

The genes are TRBV9 and TRBJ2-4; possibly TRBD1 for D (5 bases). CDR3 length: 15 amino acids. V was clipped by 0 bases and J by 6 bases, with 13 bases between them. Germline assignment: CDR1 SGDLS and CDR2 YYNGEE. The CDR3 coding sequence is TGTGCCAGCAGCGTAGGATTGCTAGGGGTAAACATTCAGTACTTC. Translation gives CASSVGLLGVNIQYF. The full variable domain, with the rest looked up from reference TRBV9 and TRBJ2-4, is DSGVTQTPKHLITATGQRVTLRCSPRSGDLSVYWYQQSLDQGLQFLIQYYNGEERAKGNILERFSAQQFPDLHSELNLSSLELGDSALYFCASSVGLLGVNIQYFGAGTRLSVL.